There are a few counts of the clone carrying this T cell receptor (beta chain). Its specificity is unknown. CD4+CD45RO+CD25- cells were isolated as memory CD4+ T cells. In TCRdb, the 5' RACE reads were re-called with MiXCR into one record per CDR3 protein. The sample includes some 62,000 distinct CDR3 sequences, under 25% of them seen just once. Trimming removed 5 bases from V and 4 bases from J; junction bases left unmatched: 8. This CDR3 contains 16 residues. Germline lookup yields CDR1 SGHAT and CDR2 FQNNGV. Study findings and constraints: In terms of TCR gene usage, tumor memory CD4+ T cells clustered together with blood and lymph node memory CD4+ cells, as well as with lymph node naive CD4+ cells. Tumor Treg TCRs overlapped most with tumor naive CD4+ cells.

Sequencing was carried out using memory CD4+ T cells sorted from a lymph node. The subset was: memory CD4+ T cells, CD4+CD45RO+CD25-. The chain carries TRBV11-2 and TRBJ2-3; 11 bases line up with TRBD1. This TCR came from a female donor with breast cancer. The CDR3 DNA reads as TGTGCCAGCAGCCCGAGGGGACAGGGGGTTCCAGATACGCAGTATTTT. Amino acid sequence: CASSPRGQGVPDTQYF. The whole variable domain, filled in from reference TRBV11-2 and TRBJ2-3, reads EAGVAQSPRYKIIEKRQSVAFWCNPISGHATLYWYQQILGQGPKLLIQFQNNGVVDDSQLPKDRFSAERLKGVDSTLKIQPAKLEDSAVYLCASSPRGQGVPDTQYFGPGTRLTVL.